A selection of T cell receptor beta chains follows, all from one sample in a study of long-term antiretroviral therapy in people with HIV. Data came from immunoSEQ multiplex PCR; TCRdb stores just in-frame clones and leaves some out. The sample holds 20,000 or so clones, 76% seen once. The sequencing used unsorted PBMCs, collected 0.5 years before starting antiretroviral therapy. The source is a woman between 45 and 60 years old with HIV. CDR3s include the opening cysteine and the closing phenylalanine or tryptophan. Each record gives: V gene, J gene, D gene, clone size, CDR3 protein, CDR3 DNA. D genes are given only for firm matches. A clone size is listed for some rows: how often the clone was seen (once, few, many), or a class if it is expanded.

TRBV18	TRBJ2-1	TRBD2	once	CASSPGLAGGFNEQFF	TGTGCCAGCTCACCCGGACTAGCGGGGGGGTTCAATGAGCAGTTCTTC
TRBV5-1	TRBJ1-2	TRBD1	-	CASSEGADYGYTF	TGCGCCAGCAGTGAGGGGGCCGACTATGGCTACACCTTC
TRBV19	TRBJ1-6	TRBD1	-	CASSQTGDLSPLHF	TGTGCCAGTAGCCAGACAGGGGATTTGTCACCCCTCCACTTT
TRBV6-1	TRBJ1-5	-	-	CASRTEERVNQPQHF	TGTGCCAGCAGAACAGAGGAGAGGGTAAATCAGCCCCAGCATTTT
TRBV5-3	TRBJ1-5	-	few	CARSLLQGNQPQHF	TGTGCCAGAAGCTTGTTACAGGGCAATCAGCCCCAGCATTTT
TRBV4-2	TRBJ1-5	-	-	CASSQVRARNQPQHF	TGTGCCAGCAGCCAGGTAAGGGCCCGCAATCAGCCCCAGCATTTT
TRBV9	TRBJ1-6	-	few	CASTDRGPLHF	TGTGCCAGCACCGACCGGGGGCCCCTCCACTTT
TRBV25-1	TRBJ1-4	TRBD1	once	CASSWDSITNEKLFF	TGTGCCAGCAGTTGGGACAGTATAACTAATGAAAAACTGTTTTTT
TRBV9	TRBJ1-4	-	-	CASSHGQNTNEKLFF	TGTGCCAGCAGCCACGGACAGAATACTAATGAAAAACTGTTTTTT
TRBV5-1	TRBJ1-1	-	-	CASTKSPEAFF	TGCGCCAGCACGAAAAGCCCTGAAGCTTTCTTT
TRBV10-2	TRBJ2-3	-	once	CATRDTSVDTQYF	TGCGCCACCCGGGACACTTCTGTTGATACGCAGTATTTT
TRBV18	TRBJ1-3	-	-	CASSPEAAGSGNTIYF	TGTGCCAGCTCACCAGAGGCCGCGGGCTCTGGAAACACCATATATTTT
TRBV4-1	TRBJ2-4	-	-	CASSQSGSIQYF	TGCGCCAGCAGCCAAAGTGGATCCATTCAGTACTTC
TRBV18	TRBJ2-3	-	once	CASSSDRPRTDTQYF	TGTGCCAGCTCATCGGACCGTCCCCGCACAGATACGCAGTATTTT
TRBV7-8	TRBJ1-1	-	-	CASSLVGGNTEAFF	TGTGCCAGCAGCTTAGTAGGGGGGAACACTGAAGCTTTCTTT
TRBV5-5	TRBJ1-1	-	-	CASSLAAGLGGTEAFF	TGTGCCAGCAGCTTGGCGGCAGGTCTTGGGGGCACTGAAGCTTTCTTT
TRBV11-2	TRBJ2-2	-	few	CASSPAGTGELFF	TGTGCCAGCAGCCCCGCGGGGACCGGGGAGCTGTTTTTT
TRBV5-6	TRBJ2-3	-	-	CASSLKDTQYF	TGTGCCAGCAGCCTCAAAGATACGCAGTATTTT
TRBV5-4	TRBJ2-5	TRBD1	few	CASSLWDSQETQYF	TGTGCCAGCAGCCTCTGGGACAGCCAAGAGACCCAGTACTTC
TRBV2	TRBJ2-3	TRBD2	-	CASSGSRGLIDTQYF	TGTGCCAGCAGTGGCTCGCGGGGGTTGATAGATACGCAGTATTTT
TRBV11-3	TRBJ2-2	-	once	CASSLGPETGELFF	TGTGCCAGCAGCTTAGGGCCGGAAACCGGGGAGCTGTTTTTT
TRBV7-6	TRBJ1-1	TRBD1	medium-sized	CASSSIGTANTEAFF	TGTGCCAGCAGCTCCATAGGGACAGCGAACACTGAAGCTTTCTTT
TRBV19	TRBJ2-2	-	once	CASQRAMTGRTGELFF	TGTGCCAGTCAGCGGGCGATGACAGGGCGCACCGGGGAGCTGTTTTTT
TRBV4-1	TRBJ1-1	-	few	CASSLRGADRMNTEAFF	TGCGCCAGCAGCCTAAGAGGGGCAGATCGGATGAACACTGAAGCTTTCTTT
TRBV20-1	TRBJ2-1	-	-	CGGKSHNEQFF	TGCGGCGGGAAGTCCCACAATGAGCAGTTCTTC
TRBV11-2	TRBJ1-5	TRBD1	-	CATSLATGVNQPQHF	TGTGCCACCTCACTCGCGACAGGGGTTAATCAGCCCCAGCATTTT
TRBV6-1	TRBJ1-2	-	-	CASSESGRNYGYTF	TGTGCCAGCAGTGAAAGCGGACGGAACTATGGCTACACCTTC
TRBV7-9	TRBJ2-5	-	-	CASSSTGGETQYF	TGTGCCAGCAGCTCGACAGGTGGAGAGACCCAGTACTTC
TRBV11-3	TRBJ1-5	TRBD1	once	CASSSNWGDSSNQPQHF	TGTGCCAGCAGCTCCAATTGGGGGGACAGCTCCAATCAGCCCCAGCATTTT
TRBV18	TRBJ2-2	-	-	CASSPVAANTGELFF	TGTGCCAGCTCACCTGTGGCGGCGAACACCGGGGAGCTGTTTTTT
TRBV15	TRBJ2-6	-	-	CATGGQTGANVLTF	TGTGCCACCGGGGGGCAGACTGGGGCCAACGTCCTGACTTTC
TRBV5-6	TRBJ1-6	-	once	CASSLIMAGGNNSPLHF	TGTGCCAGCAGCTTGATCATGGCAGGTGGAAATAATTCACCCCTCCACTTT
TRBV9	TRBJ2-1	TRBD2	-	CASSIKAGGAWDEQFF	TGTGCCAGCAGTATAAAGGCGGGGGGGGCCTGGGATGAGCAGTTCTTC
TRBV6-5	TRBJ1-2	-	-	CASSRVGGEHGYTF	TGTGCCAGCAGCCGGGTGGGGGGAGAACATGGCTACACCTTC
TRBV7-2	TRBJ1-2	-	-	CASSRRGGYTF	TGTGCCAGCAGCAGAAGGGGTGGCTACACCTTC
TRBV18	TRBJ2-5	-	-	CASSPLNGGQETQYF	TGTGCCAGCTCACCCCTGAACGGGGGCCAAGAGACCCAGTACTTC
TRBV27	TRBJ1-4	-	once	CASSFSSPSGDEKLFF	TGTGCCAGCAGTTTCTCGTCACCTTCTGGGGATGAAAAACTGTTTTTT
TRBV19	TRBJ1-5	-	-	CASSMRGEGGQPQHF	TGTGCCAGTAGTATGAGAGGGGAAGGGGGTCAGCCCCAGCATTTT